Listed here are 32 T cell receptor beta chains from one sample, sequenced in a study of blood T cell repertoires in COVID-19. Some clones are missing from TCRdb's copy, which holds only in-frame ones; the method was immunoSEQ multiplex PCR. The table shows 200,000 to 250,000 clones, with approximately 80% occurring only once. Sequences were obtained from peripheral blood. The receptors shown here come from a man aged 25 to 40 with active or convalescent COVID-19.

The chain is built from TRBV4-3 and TRBJ2-3; no clear D gene. The V end lost 4 bases, the J end lost 1 base, and 9 bases lay between the germline ends. CDR1 is LGHNA and CDR2 is YSLEER in the germline V gene. The CDR3 contains 14 residues. CDR3 bases: TGCGCCAGCAGCCTCGAGCAGGGCACAGATACGCAGTATTTT. It is translated as CASSLEQGTDTQYF.

This clone was seen once. The chain joins TRBV4-2 to TRBJ1-5; D gene unclear. CDR3 size: 14 residues. Between the trimmed V and J ends, which lost 6 bases and 1 base, there was a span of 10 bases. Germline assignment: CDR1 LGHNA and CDR2 YNFKEQ. CDR3 sequence reads: CASRLSGSNQPQHF. CDR3 sequence (DNA): TGTGCCAGCAGACTATCGGGGAGCAATCAGCCCCAGCATTTT.

The chain uses TRBV7-2 and TRBJ1-5, with D unresolved. The CDR3 runs 14 residues. Germline assignment: CDR1 SGHTA and CDR2 FQGNSA. Deletions cut 5 bases from V and 5 bases from J, with 13 bases between. The DNA for the CDR3 is TGTGCCAGCAGCACCACGGTGCCCTATCAGCCCCAGCATTTT. Amino acid sequence: CASSTTVPYQPQHF.

The CDR3: CASSPLGSYEQYF. CDR3 coding DNA: TGTGCCAGCTCACCACTCGGGTCCTACGAGCAGTACTTC. The chain recombines TRBV18 with TRBJ2-7; no reliable D call. The CDR3 spans 13 residues. Trimming took off 1 base at V and 1 base at J, with 5 bases between the two ends. CDR1 is KGHSH, CDR2 LQKENI, per germline.

The V and J genes are TRBV25-1 and TRBJ1-2, with D tentatively TRBD1 (5 bases). Trimming removed 8 bases at V and 4 bases at J, with 8 bases between. This CDR3 comprises 11 residues. In germline, CDR1 is MGHDK, CDR2 SYGVNS. CDR3 DNA sequence: TGTGCCAGCTACGACAGCTATGGCTACACCTTC. Encoded protein: CASYDSYGYTF.

The chain employs TRBV7-2 and TRBJ1-6; D might be TRBD1 (5 bases). Per the germline V gene, CDR1 is SGHTA and CDR2 is FQGNSA. The CDR3 loop spans 13 amino acids. V was clipped by 6 bases and J by 6 bases, with 9 bases between them. The CDR3 spells CASRTAFNSPLHF. The CDR3, as DNA: TGTGCCAGCAGGACAGCCTTTAATTCACCCCTCCACTTT.

The chain is built from TRBV18 and TRBJ1-5; D unclear. Looked up from germline, CDR1 is KGHSH and CDR2 is LQKENI. Trimming stripped 5 bases from V and 7 bases from J, with 12 bases between. This CDR3 is built from 13 residues. CDR3: CASSADRGQPQHF. The CDR3 nucleotides are TGTGCCAGCTCAGCCGACCGGGGACAGCCCCAGCATTTT. Using reference TRBV18 and TRBJ1-5 for the parts outside the CDR3, the full variable domain is NAGVMQNPRHLVRRRGQEARLRCSPMKGHSHVYWYRQLPEEGLKFMVYLQKENIIDESGMPKERFSAEFPKEGPSILRIQQVVRGDSAAYFCASSADRGQPQHFGDGTRLSIL.

The chain carries TRBV19 and TRBJ1-1; maybe TRBD1 (5 bases). The CDR3 has 17 residues. V was pared by 5 bases and J by 3 bases, with 22 bases between. Germline-derived CDR1 and CDR2 are LNHDA and SQIVND (reference sequence). Here the CDR3 reads CASSERGVTRGDTEAFF. The CDR3 DNA reads as TGTGCCAGTAGTGAACGGGGGGTTACGAGGGGTGACACTGAAGCTTTCTTT.

The chain links TRBV12-3 or TRBV12-4 to TRBJ2-3, with no clear D. V dropped 8 bases and J dropped 6 bases, with 15 bases sitting between them. This CDR3 region has 13 residues. For the CDR3, the DNA is TGTGCCAGCTCTTCTGGCCGGGTGGATACGCAGTATTTT. Translated, it gives CASSSGRVDTQYF.

The chain joins TRBV2 to TRBJ2-3, with D hard to call. This CDR3 spans 13 amino acids. Germline CDR1 is SNHLY and CDR2 is FYNNEI. V shed 4 bases and J shed 3 bases, with 8 bases lying between them. The CDR3 nucleotides are TGTGCCAGCAGTGCCCAACAGACAGATACGCAGTATTTT. It is translated as CASSAQQTDTQYF.

V is TRBV30 and J is TRBJ1-1; TRBD1 might be the D (5 bases). Germline CDR1 and CDR2: GTSNPN and SVGIG (reference sequence). This CDR3 has 13 amino acids. The germline V and J ends were trimmed by 0 bases and 3 bases, with 8 bases remaining between them. In DNA, the CDR3 is TGTGCCTGGAGTGTACGGGGGGACACTGAAGCTTTCTTT. This gives the protein CAWSVRGDTEAFF.

The V and J genes are TRBV4-1 and TRBJ2-7; D is ambiguous. Germline V CDR1 and CDR2: MGHRA, YSYEKL. The V gene lost 1 base and the J gene lost 3 bases, with 10 bases spanning the gap. This CDR3 contains 14 residues. In nucleotides, the CDR3 is TGCGCCAGCAGCCAAGTCTCACATCTCTACGAGCAGTACTTC. It yields the protein CASSQVSHLYEQYF.

The chain is built from TRBV7-9 and TRBJ1-2; possibly TRBD1 for D (6 bases). The CDR3 extends over 13 amino acids. Germline CDR1 SEHNR, CDR2 FQNEAQ (reference sequence). V was clipped by 2 bases and J by 11 bases, with 15 bases between them. As DNA, the CDR3 is TGTGCCAGCAGCTTACTACAGGGCCAAGGTTACACCTTC. This sequence encodes CASSLLQGQGYTF.

The chain combines TRBV4-3 with TRBJ2-3; TRBD1 aligns across 10 bases. The CDR3 is made up of 22 amino acids. Germline V gives CDR1 LGHNA, CDR2 YSLEER. With V trimmed by 1 base and J by 8 bases, 27 bases remained unmatched. The CDR3 loop reads CASSQGPYSGQGISHRIGTQYF. CDR3 in DNA: TGCGCCAGCAGCCAAGGTCCATATTCGGGACAGGGGATCTCTCACCGTATTGGTACGCAGTATTTT.

The chain recombines TRBV11-2 with TRBJ1-6; D is undetermined. Trimming took off 5 bases at V and 9 bases at J, with 11 bases between the two ends. Germline V gene lookup returns CDR1 SGHAT and CDR2 FQNNGV. This CDR3 has 13 amino acids. The CDR3 here is CASSLRPPSPLHF. The CDR3 DNA is TGTGCCAGCAGCCTCAGGCCCCCTTCACCCCTCCACTTT.

The chain combines TRBV7-2 with TRBJ2-1; tentatively, D is TRBD1 (5 bases). CDR1 SGHTA and CDR2 FQGNSA come from the germline V gene. Trimming took off 3 bases at V and 5 bases at J, with 11 bases between the two ends. The CDR3 consists of 14 residues. The chain's CDR3 is CASSLGLPHNEQFF. The CDR3 DNA reads as TGTGCCAGCAGCTTGGGGCTCCCCCACAATGAGCAGTTCTTC.

This chain links TRBV5-1 with TRBJ2-5; 13 positions agree with TRBD2. Unmatched junction bases numbered 12, after V lost 1 base and J lost 0 bases. The CDR3 is 20 residues long. The germline V gene has CDR1 SGHRS and CDR2 YFSETQ. CDR3: CASSLRASRTSGSDQETQYF. Written as DNA, the CDR3 is TGCGCCAGCAGCTTGAGGGCCTCGCGGACTAGCGGGAGTGACCAAGAGACCCAGTACTTC.

The chain joins TRBV6-5 to TRBJ2-1, with TRBD2 identical over 9 bases. The germline V gene has CDR1 MNHEY and CDR2 SVGAGI. The V segment lost 7 bases and the J segment 0 bases; nucleotides outside the gene matches: 4. The CDR3 extends over 15 amino acids. The CDR3 is CASKGSGSSYNEQFF. CDR3 DNA: TGTGCCAGCAAGGGTAGCGGGAGCTCCTACAATGAGCAGTTCTTC.

This rearrangement joins TRBV2 to TRBJ2-1; a possible D gene is TRBD2 (6 bases). Trimming pared 5 bases from V and 7 bases from J, leaving 15 bases between. The germline V gene encodes CDR1 SNHLY and CDR2 FYNNEI. There are 14 residues in the CDR3. Written as DNA, the CDR3 is TGTGCCAGCAGTCTCCAGGGAGGACAAAATGAGCAGTTCTTC. Its protein product is CASSLQGGQNEQFF.

The genes are TRBV7-2 and TRBJ2-7; D perhaps matches TRBD2 (7 bases). Germline loops: CDR1 SGHTA, CDR2 FQGNSA. Trimming took off 5 bases at V and 3 bases at J, with 17 bases between the two ends. There are 15 residues in the CDR3. CDR3 sequence reads: CASSPQGGVYYEQYF. The CDR3 nucleotides read TGTGCCAGCAGCCCACAGGGAGGGGTGTACTACGAGCAGTACTTC.

The chain links TRBV14 to TRBJ1-6; 8 bases agree with TRBD1. Germline CDR1 SGHDN, CDR2 FVKESK. The CDR3 covers 20 residues. V was clipped by 1 base and J by 7 bases; unmatched bases: 18. DNA for the CDR3: TGTGCCAGCAGCCAAGTTGCAAACTGGGGTTTACAGGGGGAGAATTCACCCCTCCACTTT. Translated: CASSQVANWGLQGENSPLHF.

The chain recombines TRBV9 with TRBJ2-3; TRBD1 agrees at 10 bases. CDR1 is SGDLS, CDR2 YYNGEE, per germline. V was pared by 0 bases and J by 1 base, with 11 bases of the junction left unmatched. CDR3 length: 19 residues. The DNA of the CDR3 is TGTGCCAGCAGCGTAGGACAGGGGGCGCCCAGGATCCGCACAGATACGCAGTATTTT. Its protein product is CASSVGQGAPRIRTDTQYF.

The CDR3 sequence is CASSRTSGGTGELFF. CDR3 bases: TGTGCCAGCAGCCGAACTTCGGGGGGGACCGGGGAGCTGTTTTTT. V usage is TRBV7-9 and J usage is TRBJ2-2, with 8 positions matching TRBD2. The germline V gene has CDR1 SEHNR and CDR2 FQNEAQ (reference sequence). This CDR3 spans 15 amino acids. V was pared by 5 bases and J by 5 bases, with 7 bases of the junction left unmatched.

The gene calls are TRBV28 and TRBJ2-3; D may be TRBD2 (5 bases). Germline V gene lookup returns CDR1 MDHEN and CDR2 SYDVKM. This CDR3 is 16 amino acids long. With 2 bases removed from V and 3 bases from J, the gap between germline ends came to 15 bases. DNA for the CDR3: TGTGCCAGCAGTTTACTTGAGGGATCAGTGACAGATACGCAGTATTTT. This sequence encodes CASSLLEGSVTDTQYF. Looking up the rest from reference TRBV28 and TRBJ2-3 gives the full variable domain: DVKVTQSSRYLVKRTGEKVFLECVQDMDHENMFWYRQDPGLGLRLIYFSYDVKMKEKGDIPEGYSVSREKKERFSLILESASTNQTSMYLCASSLLEGSVTDTQYFGPGTRLTVL.

This clone was found a few times. DNA for the CDR3: TGTGCCAGCAGAGTAGGGGACATCTCTAACTATGGCTACACCTTC. It specifies CASRVGDISNYGYTF. The J gene is TRBJ1-2, the V gene TRBV6-5, with D possibly TRBD1 on 6 matching bases. Germline V gene data show CDR1 as MNHEY and CDR2 as SVGAGI. This CDR3 has 15 residues. V was pared by 6 bases and J by 0 bases, with 14 bases between.

This chain links TRBV18 with TRBJ2-7; 7 bases line up with TRBD1. CDR3 length: 15 amino acids. CDR1 is KGHSH, CDR2 LQKENI, per germline. V gave up 2 bases and J gave up 2 bases; unmatched junction bases: 6. CDR3 protein: CASSPSGTVTYEQYF. For the CDR3, the DNA is TGTGCCAGCTCACCATCCGGGACAGTCACCTACGAGCAGTACTTC.

The rearrangement uses TRBV19 and TRBJ2-2; TRBD1 might be the D (5 bases). CDR3 size: 13 residues. V shed 0 bases and J shed 7 bases, with 6 bases lying between them. Germline V gives CDR1 LNHDA, CDR2 SQIVND (reference sequence). In nucleotides, the CDR3 is TGTGCCAGTAGTATAGATAGGGGCGGGGAGCTGTTTTTT. It specifies CASSIDRGGELFF.

This chain joins TRBV19 and TRBJ2-3; perhaps TRBD1 as D (7 bases). The ends were cut back, 6 bases at V and 3 bases at J, with 22 bases in the middle. Germline V lookup: CDR1 LNHDA, CDR2 SQIVND (reference sequence). The CDR3 is made up of 17 amino acids. The CDR3 DNA sequence: TGTGCCAGTAGCCAGGGGGTATTTCGGGGAGGAACAGATACGCAGTATTTT. It specifies CASSQGVFRGGTDTQYF.

This rearrangement joins TRBV6-2 or TRBV6-3 to TRBJ1-5; unclear D gene. The CDR3 is made up of 15 amino acids. Germline V gene lookup returns CDR1 MNHEY and CDR2 SVGEGT. V lost 1 base, J lost 3 bases, and 10 bases lay in between. CDR3 residues: CASSYYVNSNQPQHF. CDR3 coding DNA: TGTGCCAGCAGTTACTATGTCAACTCCAATCAGCCCCAGCATTTT.

The chain combines TRBV9 with TRBJ2-3; D gene ambiguous. Germline CDR1 SGDLS, CDR2 YYNGEE. Trimming took 7 bases from V and 0 from J, leaving 9 bases between them. The length of the CDR3 is 13 residues. The CDR3 loop is CASGGTSTDTQYF. The CDR3 nucleotides are TGTGCCAGCGGCGGCACTAGCACAGATACGCAGTATTTT. Complete variable domain (other parts from reference TRBV9 and TRBJ2-3): DSGVTQTPKHLITATGQRVTLRCSPRSGDLSVYWYQQSLDQGLQFLIQYYNGEERAKGNILERFSAQQFPDLHSELNLSSLELGDSALYFCASGGTSTDTQYFGPGTRLTVL.

The V call is TRBV28, the J call TRBJ2-3, with D hard to call. Per germline, CDR1 MDHEN and CDR2 SYDVKM. Trimming left V 5 bases short and J 2 bases short, with 5 bases between. The CDR3 runs to 12 residues. The CDR3 DNA sequence: TGTGCCAGCAGTGGGCCCACAGATACGCAGTATTTT. Translated, it gives CASSGPTDTQYF.

This chain connects TRBV28 to TRBJ1-2, with D uncertain. Germline V gene data show CDR1 as MDHEN and CDR2 as SYDVKM. The ends were cut back, 3 bases at V and 8 bases at J, with 16 bases in the middle. The CDR3 sequence is 14 residues long. CDR3 amino acids: CASSLQDLLGGYTF. CDR3 bases: TGTGCCAGCAGTTTGCAAGACCTCCTCGGGGGCTACACCTTC.